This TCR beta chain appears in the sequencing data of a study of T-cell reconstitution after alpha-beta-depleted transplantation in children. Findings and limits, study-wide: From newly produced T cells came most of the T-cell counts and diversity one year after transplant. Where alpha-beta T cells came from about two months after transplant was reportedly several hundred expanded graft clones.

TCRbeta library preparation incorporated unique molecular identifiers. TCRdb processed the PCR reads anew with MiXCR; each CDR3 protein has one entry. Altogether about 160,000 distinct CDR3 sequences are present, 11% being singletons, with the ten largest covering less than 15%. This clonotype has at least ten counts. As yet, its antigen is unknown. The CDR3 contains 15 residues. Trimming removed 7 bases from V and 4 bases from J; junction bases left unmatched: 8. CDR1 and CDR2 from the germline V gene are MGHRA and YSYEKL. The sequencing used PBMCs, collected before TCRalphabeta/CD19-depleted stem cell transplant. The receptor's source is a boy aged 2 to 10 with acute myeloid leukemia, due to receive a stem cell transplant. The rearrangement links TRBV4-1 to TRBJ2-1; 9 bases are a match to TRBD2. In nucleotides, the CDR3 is TGCGCCAGCACCGTAGCGGGAGACTGGTACAATGAGCAGTTCTTC. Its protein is CASTVAGDWYNEQFF.